What follows describes a single T cell receptor (beta chain). This clonotype was picked up many times. What antigen it recognizes has not been identified. Base quality data are lacking; no much larger clone is found one base away. This record comes from a study of T-cell reconstitution after alpha-beta-depleted transplantation in children (dated by TCRdb to 2016 to 2018). A note on the overall study: T-cell immune reconstitution after TCRalphabeta/CD19-depleted allogeneic hematopoietic cell transplantation in children was quantitatively tracked in the study by means of TCR repertoire profiling.

Trimming costs V 7 bases and J 8 bases, and their ends lie 17 bases apart. For CDR1 and CDR2, the germline V gene (reference sequence) lists DFQATT and SNEGSKA. Counted from cysteine to phenylalanine, this CDR3 has 12 amino acids. The CDR3 DNA has 36 bases and is translated from base 1. The library relied on PCR. The sequencer was an Illumina HiSeq 2500. TCR libraries were prepared with molecular barcoding, using unique molecular identifiers to normalize TCRbeta repertoire quantification. TCRdb reran the public reads through fastp at Q25 and MiXCR, keeping productive beta chains. Records with the same CDR3 protein are collapsed into one entry carrying the most frequent genes and DNA. The sample includes about 640,000 distinct CDR3 sequences, with 16% observed a single time. The ten largest clones take up approximately 1% of the sample.

This receptor chain uses TRBV20-1 and TRBJ1-2, with TRBD1 tentatively as D gene (6 bases match). The starting material was PBMCs from the stem cell graft donor, obtained from the stem cell graft. The sequence was collected from a human donor who donated a stem cell graft to a child with acute myeloid leukemia. The CDR3 reads as follows: CSVPAGVGGYTF. The sequenced DNA is TGCAGTGTTCCTGCAGGGGTGGGCGGCTACACCTTC.